This T cell receptor (beta chain) was obtained from a study of spatial heterogeneity in lung cancer. Whole-study context: Patients with untreated early-stage non-small cell lung cancer, numbering 55 to 80, were the donors. PBMC samples from follow-up, when available, were sequenced at a median of about 2 years post-resection. On average, each unique TCR and UMI combination appeared more than ten times in raw reads. The study's findings and limits: Ubiquitous expanded tumor TCRs appeared in blood more at resection than follow-up.

The CDR3 contains 13 residues. Trimming left V 4 bases short and J 11 bases short, with 17 bases between. The germline CDR1 and CDR2 sequences are LGHDT and YNNKEL (reference sequence). Time point given: blood at routine non-recurrence follow-up after resection. Frozen PBMC, nontumor lung or tumor provided whole RNA, which was sequenced unsorted. There are many counts of this clonotype. Antigen: not known. TCRdb re-analysed the 5' RACE reads in MiXCR, keeping a single row per CDR3 protein. The table has tens of thousands of distinct CDR3 sequences, roughly 5.5% seen once. This TCR came from a male donor with early-stage non-small cell lung cancer. The rearrangement joins TRBV3-1 to TRBJ1-1, with D possibly TRBD1 on 5 matching bases. The specimen comprised PBMCs, sampled at follow-up. CDR3: CASSRGGPRDAFF. CDR3 in DNA: TGTGCCAGCAGCCGAGGAGGCCCTAGGGACGCTTTCTTT.